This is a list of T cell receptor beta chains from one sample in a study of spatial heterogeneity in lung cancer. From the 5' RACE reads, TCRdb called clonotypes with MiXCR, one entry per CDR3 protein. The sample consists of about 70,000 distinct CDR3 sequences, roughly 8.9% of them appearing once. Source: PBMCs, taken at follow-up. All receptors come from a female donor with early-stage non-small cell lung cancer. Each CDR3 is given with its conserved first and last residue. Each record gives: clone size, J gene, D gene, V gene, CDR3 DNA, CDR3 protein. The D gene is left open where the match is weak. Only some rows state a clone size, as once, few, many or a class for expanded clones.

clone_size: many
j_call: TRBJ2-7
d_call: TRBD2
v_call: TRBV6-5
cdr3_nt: TGTGCCAGCAGTTACTCGACTCTAGCGGATGCCTCTGAGCAGTACTTC
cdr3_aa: CASSYSTLADASEQYF

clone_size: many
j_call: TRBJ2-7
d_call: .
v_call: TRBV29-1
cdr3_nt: TGCAGCGCCGGACAGCTTAACGCCGAGCAGTACTTC
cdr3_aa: CSAGQLNAEQYF

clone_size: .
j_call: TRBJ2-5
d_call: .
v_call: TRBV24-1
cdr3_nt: TGTGCCACCAGTGATCCCGGATCTGCCGGGGAGACCCAGTACTTC
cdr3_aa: CATSDPGSAGETQYF

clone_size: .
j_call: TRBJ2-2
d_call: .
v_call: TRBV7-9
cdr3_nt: TGTGCCAGCCTCCCTGGTCAAACCGGGGAGCTGTTTTTT
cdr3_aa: CASLPGQTGELFF

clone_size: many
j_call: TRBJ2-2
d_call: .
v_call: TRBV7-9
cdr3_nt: TGTGCCAGCACCCTAGGGGTGACTTTAGCGAACACCGGGGAGCTGTTTTTT
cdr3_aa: CASTLGVTLANTGELFF

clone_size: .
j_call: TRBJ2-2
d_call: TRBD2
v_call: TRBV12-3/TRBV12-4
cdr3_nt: TGTGCCATCACCGGGACTAGGGCTTCGGGGGAGCTGTTTTTT
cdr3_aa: CAITGTRASGELFF

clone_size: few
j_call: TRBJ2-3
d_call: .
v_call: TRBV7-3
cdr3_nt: TGTGCCAGCAGCTTAAATCCTGAAACAGATACGCAGTATTTT
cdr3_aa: CASSLNPETDTQYF

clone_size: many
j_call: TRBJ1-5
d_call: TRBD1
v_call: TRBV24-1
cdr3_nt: TGTGCCACCAGTGACCCACGGACAGGCGCAACTGATCAGCCCCAGCATTTT
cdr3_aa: CATSDPRTGATDQPQHF

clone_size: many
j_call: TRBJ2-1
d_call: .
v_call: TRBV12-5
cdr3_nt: TGTGCTAGTGGGGAACAGGGCCGATACAATGAGCAGTTCTTC
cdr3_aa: CASGEQGRYNEQFF

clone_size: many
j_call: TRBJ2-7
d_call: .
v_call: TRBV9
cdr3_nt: TGTGCCAGCAGCGTAGTGGACACAGCCTACGAGCAGTACTTC
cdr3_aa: CASSVVDTAYEQYF

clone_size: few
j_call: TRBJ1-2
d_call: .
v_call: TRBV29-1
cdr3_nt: TGCAGCGTTGAAGACCCCCCCGTTGGGAATGGCTACACCTTC
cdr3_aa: CSVEDPPVGNGYTF

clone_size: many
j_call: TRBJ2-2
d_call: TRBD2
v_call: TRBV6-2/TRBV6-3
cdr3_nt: TGTGCCACCCACCAAAGTAGCGGGAGCACCGGGGAGCTGTTTTTT
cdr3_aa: CATHQSSGSTGELFF

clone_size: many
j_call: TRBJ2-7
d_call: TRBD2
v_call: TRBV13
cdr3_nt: TGTGCCAGCAGCGGACGGACTAGCGCCTTTTCCGAGCAGTACTTC
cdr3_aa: CASSGRTSAFSEQYF

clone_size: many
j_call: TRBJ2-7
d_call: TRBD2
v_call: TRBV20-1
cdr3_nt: TGCAGTGCTAGAGATGGGACTAGCGGGAGGGACCCCTACGAGCAGTACTTC
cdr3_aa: CSARDGTSGRDPYEQYF

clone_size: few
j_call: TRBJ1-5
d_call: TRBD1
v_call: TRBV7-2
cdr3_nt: TGTGCCAGCAGCGCGGACAGGGGCCAGCCCCAGCATTTT
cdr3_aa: CASSADRGQPQHF

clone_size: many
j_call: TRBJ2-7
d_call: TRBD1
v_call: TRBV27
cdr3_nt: TGTGCCAGCTCGGGACAGGGAAGACGCGAGCAGTACTTC
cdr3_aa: CASSGQGRREQYF

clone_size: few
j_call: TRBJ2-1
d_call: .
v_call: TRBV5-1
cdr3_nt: TGCGCCAGCAGCTTTGGGCGGAGCTCCTACAATGAGCAGTTCTTC
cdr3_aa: CASSFGRSSYNEQFF

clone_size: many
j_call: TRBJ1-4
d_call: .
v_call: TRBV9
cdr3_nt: TGTGCCAGCAGCGGACTGGACCTTGGGGATGAAAAACTGTTTTTT
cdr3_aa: CASSGLDLGDEKLFF

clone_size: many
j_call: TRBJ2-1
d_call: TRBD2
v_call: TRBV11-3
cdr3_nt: TGTGCCAGCAGCACGGGACTAGCGGGAGCGAAGGGATATGAGCAGTTCTTC
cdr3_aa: CASSTGLAGAKGYEQFF

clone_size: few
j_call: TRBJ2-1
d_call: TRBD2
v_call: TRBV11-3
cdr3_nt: TGTGCCAGCAGCCCCTCGACTAGCGGGAGGGATTACAATGAGCAGTTCTTC
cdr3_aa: CASSPSTSGRDYNEQFF

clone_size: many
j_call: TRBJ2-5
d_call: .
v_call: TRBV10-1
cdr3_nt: TGCGCCAGCAGTGAGAACCTCCGGGAGACCCAGTACTTC
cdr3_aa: CASSENLRETQYF

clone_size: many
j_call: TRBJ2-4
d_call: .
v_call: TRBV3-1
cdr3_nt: TGTGCCAGCAGCCAAGGTCAATCGGCCAAAAACATTCAGTACTTC
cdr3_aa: CASSQGQSAKNIQYF

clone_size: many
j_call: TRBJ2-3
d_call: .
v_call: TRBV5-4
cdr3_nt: TGTGCCAGCAGCTTGGATCAGATAACTAGCACAGATACGCAGTATTTT
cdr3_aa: CASSLDQITSTDTQYF

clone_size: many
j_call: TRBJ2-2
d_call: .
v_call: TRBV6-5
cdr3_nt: TGTGCCAGCCGCCGGGCCAACGTGTTCACCGGGGAGCTGTTTTTT
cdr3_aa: CASRRANVFTGELFF

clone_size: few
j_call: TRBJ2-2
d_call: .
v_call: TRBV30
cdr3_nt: TGTGCCTGGAGTGTACCGGTCAACACCGGGGAGCTGTTTTTT
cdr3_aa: CAWSVPVNTGELFF

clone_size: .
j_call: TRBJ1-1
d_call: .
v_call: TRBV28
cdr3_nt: TGTGCCAGCAGTTCGATGCCTGCCACTGAAGCTTTCTTT
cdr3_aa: CASSSMPATEAFF

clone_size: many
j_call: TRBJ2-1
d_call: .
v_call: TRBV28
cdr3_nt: TGTGCCAGCAGTTTCAATGAGCAGTTCTTC
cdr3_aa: CASSFNEQFF

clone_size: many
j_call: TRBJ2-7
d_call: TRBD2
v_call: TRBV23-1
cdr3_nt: TGCGCCAGCAGCCTCCTAGCGGGAGTTCGGTTCGAGCAGTACTTC
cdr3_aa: CASSLLAGVRFEQYF

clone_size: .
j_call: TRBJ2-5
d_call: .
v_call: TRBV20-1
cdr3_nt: TGCAGTGCTACCAAGGACTCGCAAGAGACCCAGTACTTC
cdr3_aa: CSATKDSQETQYF

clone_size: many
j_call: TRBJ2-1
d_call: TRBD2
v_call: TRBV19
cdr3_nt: TGTGCCAGTAGTATCTTAGCGGGAGGGGCCAATGAGCAGTTCTTC
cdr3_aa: CASSILAGGANEQFF

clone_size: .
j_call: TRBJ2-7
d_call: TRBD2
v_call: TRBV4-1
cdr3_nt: TGCGCCAGCAGCCAAGTAGGGGCTAGCGGTTCCTACGAGCAGTACTTC
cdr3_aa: CASSQVGASGSYEQYF

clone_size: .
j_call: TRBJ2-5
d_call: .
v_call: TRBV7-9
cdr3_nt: TGTGCCAGCAGCCCTTTTAGGACGGAGGAAGAGACCCAGTACTTC
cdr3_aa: CASSPFRTEEETQYF

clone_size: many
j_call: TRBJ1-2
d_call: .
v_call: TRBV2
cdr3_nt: TGTGCCAGCAGTGGTGGATTGTGGAACTATGGCTACACCTTC
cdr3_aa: CASSGGLWNYGYTF

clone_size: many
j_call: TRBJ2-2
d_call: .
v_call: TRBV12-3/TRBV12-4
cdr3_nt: TGTGCCAGCAGCCGAGGGGGTTCCACCGGGGAGCTGTTTTTT
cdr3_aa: CASSRGGSTGELFF

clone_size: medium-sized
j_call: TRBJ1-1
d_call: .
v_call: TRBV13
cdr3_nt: TGTGCCAGCAGAAACTCCCTCGAATGGAACACTGAAGCTTTCTTT
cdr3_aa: CASRNSLEWNTEAFF

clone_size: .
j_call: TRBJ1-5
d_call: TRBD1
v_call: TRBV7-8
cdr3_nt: TGTGCCAGCAGCTTAGGGGGGGACAGAAATAGCAATCAGCCCCAGCATTTT
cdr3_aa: CASSLGGDRNSNQPQHF

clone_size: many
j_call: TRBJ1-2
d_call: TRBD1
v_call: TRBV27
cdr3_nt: TGTGCCAGCAGTCCTCCGGGACAGGGCAACTATGGCTACACCTTC
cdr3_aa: CASSPPGQGNYGYTF

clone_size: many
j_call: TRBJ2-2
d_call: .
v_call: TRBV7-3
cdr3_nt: TGTGCCAGCAGCTTAGTGCCTGGGTCCGGGGAGCTGTTTTTT
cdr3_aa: CASSLVPGSGELFF

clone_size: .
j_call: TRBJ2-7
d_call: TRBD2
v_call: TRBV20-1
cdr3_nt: TGCAGTGCTAGAGAACCGGGACTAAAGTTGATGGGGGCCTACGAGCAGTACTTC
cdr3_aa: CSAREPGLKLMGAYEQYF

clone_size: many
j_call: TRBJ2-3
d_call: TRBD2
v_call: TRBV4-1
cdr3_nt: TGCGCCAGCAGCCCGACTAGCGGGAGTAACACAGATACGCAGTATTTT
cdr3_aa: CASSPTSGSNTDTQYF

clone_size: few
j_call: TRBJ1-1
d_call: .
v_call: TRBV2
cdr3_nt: TGTGCCAGCATAGGGTGGGGGGTTGAAGCTTTCTTT
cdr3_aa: CASIGWGVEAFF

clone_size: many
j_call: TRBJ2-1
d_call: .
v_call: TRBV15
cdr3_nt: TGTGCCACCAGCAGAGATGGGGATCGTGAGCAGTTCTTC
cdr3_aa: CATSRDGDREQFF

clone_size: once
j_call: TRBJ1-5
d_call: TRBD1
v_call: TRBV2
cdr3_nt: TGTGCCAGCAGTGTCGGGACAGCCGATCAGCCCCAGCATTTT
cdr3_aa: CASSVGTADQPQHF

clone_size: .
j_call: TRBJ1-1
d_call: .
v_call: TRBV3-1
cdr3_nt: TGTGCCAGCAGCGGCAGGGATTCGAACACTGAAGCTTTCTTT
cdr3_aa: CASSGRDSNTEAFF

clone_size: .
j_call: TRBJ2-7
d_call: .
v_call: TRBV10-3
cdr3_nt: TGTGCCATCAGTGAGTCGGGGCCCTACGAGCAGTACTTC
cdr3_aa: CAISESGPYEQYF

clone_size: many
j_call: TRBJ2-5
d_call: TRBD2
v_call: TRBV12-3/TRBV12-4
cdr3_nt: TGTGCCAGCAGGATTAGCGGGAGTGAGACCCAGTACTTC
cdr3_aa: CASRISGSETQYF

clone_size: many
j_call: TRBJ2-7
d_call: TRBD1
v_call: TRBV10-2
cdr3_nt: TGCGCCAGCAGGGCCGGGACAGGGGGCGTGTACGAGCAGTACTTC
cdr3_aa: CASRAGTGGVYEQYF

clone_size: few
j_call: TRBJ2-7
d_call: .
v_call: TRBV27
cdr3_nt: TGTGCCAGCAGATCGGGACTCCACTACGAGCAGTACTTC
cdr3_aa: CASRSGLHYEQYF

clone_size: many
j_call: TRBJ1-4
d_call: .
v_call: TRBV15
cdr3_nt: TGTGCCACCAGCCTCAGGGATGAAAAACTGTTTTTT
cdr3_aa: CATSLRDEKLFF

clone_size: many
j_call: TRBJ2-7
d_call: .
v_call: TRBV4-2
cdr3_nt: TGTGCCAGCAGCCGGACGGAGTCTTACGAGCAGTACTTC
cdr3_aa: CASSRTESYEQYF

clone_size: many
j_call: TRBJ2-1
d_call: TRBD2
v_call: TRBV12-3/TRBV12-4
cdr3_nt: TGTGCCAGCAGCCCTAGCGGAAACAATGAGCAGTTCTTC
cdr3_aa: CASSPSGNNEQFF

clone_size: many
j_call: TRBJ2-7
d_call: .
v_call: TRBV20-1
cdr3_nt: TGCAGTGCTAGAGATCTTGGGGTTGAATACGAGCAGTACTTC
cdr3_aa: CSARDLGVEYEQYF

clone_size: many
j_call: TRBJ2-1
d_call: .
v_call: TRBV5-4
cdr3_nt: TGTGCCAGCAGCTTTGATAGCGGTACTTACAATGAGCAGTTCTTC
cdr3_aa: CASSFDSGTYNEQFF

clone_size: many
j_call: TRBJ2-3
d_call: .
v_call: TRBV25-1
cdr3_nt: TGTGCCAGCAGTGATAACGAAGGCACAGGTACGCAGTATTTT
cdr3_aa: CASSDNEGTGTQYF

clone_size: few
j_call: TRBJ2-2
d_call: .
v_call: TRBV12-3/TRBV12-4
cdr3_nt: TGTGCCAGCAGTTTGTGGCCTTCGGGCGGGGAGCTGTTTTTT
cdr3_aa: CASSLWPSGGELFF

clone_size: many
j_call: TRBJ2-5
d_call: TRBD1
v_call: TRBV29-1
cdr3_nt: TGCAGCGTCGACAGGGTTCAAGAGACCCAGTACTTC
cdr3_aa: CSVDRVQETQYF

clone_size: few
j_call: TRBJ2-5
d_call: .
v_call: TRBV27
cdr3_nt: TGTGCCAGCAGTCCACTGGGTGTCAAGGAGACCCAGTACTTC
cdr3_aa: CASSPLGVKETQYF